This passage covers 10 T cell receptor beta chains from one sample sequenced in a study of T cell responses to AZD1222 COVID-19 vaccine (dated by TCRdb to about 2021). The time point label of this sample denotes: baseline before first vaccination. Library construction relied on the immunoSEQ multiplex PCR assay. Held by TCRdb, this immuneACCESS table contains in-frame sequences only and omits some clones. Under half of the omission traces to an unresolved V gene where checked; the cause of the rest is unknown. In all, the sample holds about 88,000 clones, and 90% to 95% of those were seen once. Clones ranked in the top ten supply 5% to 5.5% of the sample. The sample was peripheral blood, taken on day 0 of AZD1222 vaccination. These receptors were taken from an adult in good health.

This chain uses TRBV29-1 with TRBJ1-2, with TRBD1 matching over 9 bases. This CDR3 spans 12 amino acids. The V and J ends lost 6 bases and 6 bases, in that order; junction bases with no gene match: 5. Germline assignment: CDR1 SQVTM and CDR2 ANQGSEA. CDR3 in DNA: TGCAGCGTGCTGACAGGGGGGGATGGCTACACCTTC. This codes for CSVLTGGDGYTF.

This rearrangement joins TRBV11-2 to TRBJ2-5; D is perhaps TRBD1 or TRBD2 (5 bases each). V was trimmed by 5 bases and J by 2 bases, leaving 21 bases between them. This CDR3 contains 17 residues. Germline CDR1 SGHAT, CDR2 FQNNGV. The CDR3 DNA reads TGTGCCAGCAGCCGAGGGACGCTGGGAACCACTCAAGAGACCCAGTACTTC. Translation: CASSRGTLGTTQETQYF.

This chain links TRBV4-2 with TRBJ2-5; 7 nucleotides match TRBD1. The CDR3 consists of 16 residues. CDR1 LGHNA and CDR2 YNFKEQ come from the germline V gene. With V trimmed by 0 bases and J by 5 bases, 9 bases remained unmatched. CDR3 in DNA: TGTGCCAGCAGCCAAGACGACAGGGCCACCCGGGAGACCCAGTACTTC. Translated: CASSQDDRATRETQYF.

The chain is built from TRBV7-2 and TRBJ1-1; D perhaps matches TRBD1 (6 bases). Germline loops: CDR1 SGHTA, CDR2 FQGNSA. Trimming stripped 1 base from V and 1 base from J, with 10 bases between. This CDR3 spans 15 amino acids. The CDR3 here is CASSLVQGWNTEAFF. In nucleotides, the CDR3 is TGTGCCAGCAGCTTAGTCCAGGGGTGGAACACTGAAGCTTTCTTT.

The chain links TRBV27 to TRBJ1-1, with D maybe TRBD1 (5 bases). The CDR3 runs 15 residues. Germline-derived CDR1 and CDR2 are MNHEY and SMNVEV (reference sequence). V was shortened by 5 bases and J by 2 bases, with 15 bases between the two germline ends. As DNA, the CDR3 is TGTGCCAGCAGTACCCAAGGGGTTTATAACACTGAAGCTTTCTTT. Protein product: CASSTQGVYNTEAFF.

The chain employs TRBV19 and TRBJ2-7; possible D gene TRBD1, 6 bases. The CDR3 runs 14 residues. V lost 8 bases to trimming and J lost 0 bases, with 14 bases between them. Per germline, CDR1 LNHDA and CDR2 SQIVND (reference sequence). CDR3 DNA sequence: TGTGCCAGTTCTACAGGGTTGGCCTCCTACGAGCAGTACTTC. It codes for CASSTGLASYEQYF.

The chain combines TRBV2 with TRBJ2-7; D gene unclear. Germline V gene lookup returns CDR1 SNHLY and CDR2 FYNNEI. The CDR3 length is 12 residues. The V end lost 4 bases, the J end lost 2 bases, and 6 bases lay between the germline ends. The CDR3 protein is CASSGSAYEQYF. The CDR3 DNA follows: TGTGCCAGCAGTGGCAGCGCCTACGAGCAGTACTTC.

The chain couples TRBV15 to TRBJ1-2; the match to TRBD1 covers 7 bases. The CDR3 loop spans 14 amino acids. Per germline, CDR1 LNHNV and CDR2 YYDKDF (reference sequence). With 0 bases clipped from V and 8 bases from J, the junction kept 6 bases outside the gene matches. CDR3 region: CATSRETGVTGYTF. As DNA, the CDR3 is TGTGCCACCAGCAGAGAAACAGGGGTGACGGGCTACACCTTC.

This sequence joins TRBV5-6 and TRBJ2-2; weak D call: TRBD2 (6 bases). Germline CDR1 and CDR2: SGHDT and YYEEEE. V was pared by 3 bases and J by 5 bases, with 17 bases between. This CDR3 has 16 amino acids. The CDR3 sequence is CASSSYGLSRTGELFF. In DNA, the CDR3 is TGTGCCAGCAGCTCCTACGGACTATCACGGACCGGGGAGCTGTTTTTT. Filled out from reference TRBV5-6 and TRBJ2-2, the complete variable domain reads DAGVTQSPTHLIKTRGQQVTLRCSPKSGHDTVSWYQQALGQGPQFIFQYYEEEERQRGNFPDRFSGHQFPNYSSELNVNALLLGDSALYLCASSSYGLSRTGELFFGEGSRLTVL.

The CDR3 here is CASSYFLTGDTEAFF. DNA of the CDR3: TGTGCCAGCAGTTACTTCTTAACAGGGGACACTGAAGCTTTCTTT. V gene TRBV6-5 combines with J gene TRBJ1-1; 7 positions match TRBD1. The CDR3 covers 15 residues. Germline CDR1 and CDR2: MNHEY and SVGAGI. Trimming removed 1 base from V and 3 bases from J; junction bases left unmatched: 5.